The next 15 T cell receptor beta chains were all read from a single sample in a study of blood T cell repertoires in COVID-19. This table comes from immunoSEQ multiplex PCR, and its TCRdb copy is limited to in-frame clones, with some not included. Here the sample spans about 310,000 clones, roughly 89% being singletons. Sequenced: PBMCs or T cells enriched from blood (not recorded which). These receptors all come from a man aged 60 to 69 who had recovered from COVID-19.

The V call is TRBV2, the J call TRBJ1-6, with a possible D match to TRBD1 (6 bases). V dropped 6 bases and J dropped 7 bases, with 16 bases sitting between them. This CDR3 has 15 residues. The germline CDR1 and CDR2 sequences are SNHLY and FYNNEI. Here the CDR3 DNA reads TGTGCCAGCAGGCCCGGGGGGCAAGGAAATTCACCCCTCCACTTT. Translating it yields CASRPGGQGNSPLHF.

The gene calls are TRBV27 and TRBJ2-3, with D tentatively TRBD2 (6 bases). This CDR3 is built from 15 residues. Germline CDR1 and CDR2: MNHEY and SMNVEV (reference sequence). V was clipped by 5 bases and J by 4 bases, with 16 bases between them. The CDR3 loop is CASSQRLVLADTQYF. CDR3 sequence (DNA): TGTGCCAGCAGTCAGCGACTAGTTTTAGCAGATACGCAGTATTTT.

This clone was seen more than once but under ten times. The chain employs TRBV19 and TRBJ2-2, with 9 bases fitting TRBD1. Germline assignment: CDR1 LNHDA and CDR2 SQIVND (reference sequence). The CDR3 runs 17 residues. The V and J ends lost 4 bases and 4 bases, in that order; junction bases with no gene match: 10. The CDR3 is CASSRPSGQGSTGELFF. In nucleotides, the CDR3 is TGTGCCAGTAGTAGGCCCTCGGGACAGGGAAGCACCGGGGAGCTGTTTTTT.

The chain links TRBV4-2 to TRBJ2-3; 10 nucleotides match TRBD2. V trimming: 0 bases; J trimming: 8 bases; junction bases outside the gene matches: 5. CDR1 and CDR2 (germline): LGHNA, YNFKEQ. The CDR3 runs to 15 residues. CDR3 loop: CASSQDRLAGATQYF. The CDR3 nucleotides read TGTGCCAGCAGCCAAGATCGGCTAGCGGGAGCTACGCAGTATTTT.

This clone came up once. CDR3 protein: CASEYRGTYEQYF. The DNA of the CDR3 is TGTGCCAGCGAGTACAGGGGAACGTACGAGCAGTACTTC. The chain links TRBV7-2 to TRBJ2-7; TRBD1 matches 7 bases. CDR1 SGHTA and CDR2 FQGNSA come from the germline V gene. This CDR3 contains 13 residues. J gave up 4 bases and V 8 bases, and 8 bases lay outside the gene matches.

This clone was seen more than once but under ten times. This chain connects TRBV19 to TRBJ1-1; a possible D gene is TRBD1 (6 bases). Germline V CDR1 and CDR2: LNHDA, SQIVND (reference sequence). V was shortened by 3 bases and J by 10 bases, with 9 bases between the two germline ends. The CDR3 is made up of 11 amino acids. The DNA of the CDR3 is TGTGCCAGTAGTATCTCACAGGGAGCTTTCTTT. This encodes CASSISQGAFF.

This chain links TRBV6-5 with TRBJ2-2, with a possible D match to TRBD1 (6 bases). The V end was cut by 6 bases, the J end by 1 base, with 12 bases between. CDR1 is MNHEY and CDR2 is SVGAGI in the germline V gene. The CDR3 covers 15 residues. The CDR3 bases are TGTGCCAGCAGAAATGGACAGCGGAACACCGGGGAGCTGTTTTTT. This sequence encodes CASRNGQRNTGELFF.

This clone was counted only a few times. Other nucleotide sequences in the sample specify the same CDR3. The chain is built from TRBV28 and TRBJ2-7; D uncertain. CDR1 and CDR2 from the germline V gene are MDHEN and SYDVKM. The CDR3 runs 11 residues. Between the trimmed V and J ends, which lost 4 bases and 3 bases, there was a span of 4 bases. CDR3 residues: CASSSLYEQYF. CDR3 nucleotides: TGTGCCAGCAGTTCCCTCTACGAGCAGTACTTC.

The genes are TRBV24-1 and TRBJ2-5; perhaps TRBD2 as D (5 bases). V gave up 3 bases and J gave up 2 bases, with 12 bases separating them. The germline V gene encodes CDR1 KGHDR and CDR2 SFDVKD. This CDR3 spans 15 amino acids. The CDR3 DNA follows: TGTGCCACCAGTGATACAACTAGAGGACAAGAGACCCAGTACTTC. Amino acid sequence: CATSDTTRGQETQYF.

This clone was seen only once. The chain recombines TRBV18 with TRBJ2-7; no firm D call. The V gene lost 3 bases and the J gene lost 2 bases, with 8 bases spanning the gap. The CDR3 length is 13 residues. Germline V lookup: CDR1 KGHSH, CDR2 LQKENI. As DNA, the CDR3 is TGTGCCAGCTCACCGCGTCTAGCCTACGAGCAGTACTTC. As protein: CASSPRLAYEQYF.

V is TRBV24-1 and J is TRBJ2-5; TRBD2 matches 7 bases. Per germline, CDR1 KGHDR and CDR2 SFDVKD. V lost 5 bases and J lost 1; bases outside the gene matches: 9. The CDR3 totals 16 residues. Here the CDR3 DNA reads TGTGCCACCAGTGGGGGCTTACTAGCGTCCCAAGAGACCCAGTACTTC. It translates to CATSGGLLASQETQYF.

The rearrangement links TRBV15 to TRBJ1-1; D gene uncertain. The CDR3 is made up of 15 amino acids. V was cut by 0 bases and J by 3 bases, with 11 bases left in between. Per germline, CDR1 LNHNV and CDR2 YYDKDF (reference sequence). CDR3: CATSRDRGKDTEAFF. The CDR3 region has the DNA TGTGCCACCAGCAGAGATCGAGGGAAGGACACTGAAGCTTTCTTT.

The chain uses TRBV7-6 and TRBJ1-1; D call uncertain. The CDR3 covers 15 residues. In germline, CDR1 is SGHVS, CDR2 FNYEAQ. V was pared by 2 bases and J by 1 base, with 11 bases between. CDR3 sequence: CASSLRQASNTEAFF. In nucleotides, the CDR3 is TGTGCCAGCAGCTTAAGGCAGGCCTCGAACACTGAAGCTTTCTTT.

The chain links TRBV5-1 to TRBJ2-5; D is perhaps TRBD2 (5 bases). Trimming stripped 0 bases from V and 2 bases from J, with 14 bases between. CDR3 length: 16 residues. The germline V gene encodes CDR1 SGHRS and CDR2 YFSETQ. The CDR3 loop is CASSLGTLPGQETQYF. The CDR3 coding sequence is TGCGCCAGCAGCTTGGGGACTCTTCCGGGTCAAGAGACCCAGTACTTC.

V gene TRBV6-4 combines with J gene TRBJ2-1; D may be TRBD1 (5 bases). Germline-derived CDR1 and CDR2 are MRHNA and SNTAGT. The CDR3 loop spans 20 amino acids. V shed 3 bases and J shed 6 bases, with 30 bases lying between them. The CDR3 nucleotides read TGTGCCAGCAGTGATGGGGCTAGAAACCCGAAGGATCCCCCGGCCAATGAGCAGTTCTTC. Translated, it gives CASSDGARNPKDPPANEQFF.